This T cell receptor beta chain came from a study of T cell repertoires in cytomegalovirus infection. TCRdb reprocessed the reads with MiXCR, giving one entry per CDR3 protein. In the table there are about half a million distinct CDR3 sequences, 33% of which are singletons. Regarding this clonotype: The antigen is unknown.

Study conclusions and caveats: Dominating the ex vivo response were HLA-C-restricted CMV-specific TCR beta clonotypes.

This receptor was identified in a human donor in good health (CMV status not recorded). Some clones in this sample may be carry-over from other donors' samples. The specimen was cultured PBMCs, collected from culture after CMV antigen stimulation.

The CDR3 region is CASSPWRYTEAFF. CDR3 coding DNA: TGTGCCAGCAGCCCGTGGAGGTATACTGAAGCTTTCTTT. The chain carries TRBV7-2 and TRBJ1-1; D remains ambiguous. The germline V gene encodes CDR1 SGHTA and CDR2 FQGNSA. V was pared by 5 bases and J by 5 bases, with 12 bases between. CDR3 size: 13 residues.